The entry that follows covers one T cell receptor (beta chain) sequence. Antigen unknown. The sample is drawn from a study of CD8 T cells in Susac syndrome. CDR1 and CDR2 (germline): MNHEY, SMNVEV (reference sequence). J gave up 9 bases and V 5 bases, and 14 bases lay outside the gene matches. CDR3 length: 16 amino acids. Negative isolation yielded the CD8+ and CD4+ T cells, while FACS enriched the TEMRA cells. Study-wide points: The TCR sequencing and HLA analysis in the study involved a relatively small number of individuals, as the study acknowledged.

With random hexamers, 0.5 to 1 ug RNA was reverse transcribed. By means of immunoSEQ multiplex PCR, TCR beta CDR3 spanning 54 Vbeta and 13 Jbeta underwent amplification. TCRdb itself ran the immunoSEQ multiplex PCR reads through MiXCR, one entry per CDR3 protein. This sample yields roughly 76,000 distinct CDR3 sequences, of which about 93% are seen a single time; around 0.45% belongs to the top ten. The source of this sequence is a human donor with Susac syndrome. What was sequenced was CD8+ T cells from PBMCs. The V and J genes are TRBV27 and TRBJ2-1; 9 bases map to TRBD2. The CDR3 is CASSLSLAGGRGEQFF. The CDR3 DNA reads as TGTGCCAGCAGTCTGTCCTTGGCGGGGGGGCGTGGTGAGCAGTTCTTC.